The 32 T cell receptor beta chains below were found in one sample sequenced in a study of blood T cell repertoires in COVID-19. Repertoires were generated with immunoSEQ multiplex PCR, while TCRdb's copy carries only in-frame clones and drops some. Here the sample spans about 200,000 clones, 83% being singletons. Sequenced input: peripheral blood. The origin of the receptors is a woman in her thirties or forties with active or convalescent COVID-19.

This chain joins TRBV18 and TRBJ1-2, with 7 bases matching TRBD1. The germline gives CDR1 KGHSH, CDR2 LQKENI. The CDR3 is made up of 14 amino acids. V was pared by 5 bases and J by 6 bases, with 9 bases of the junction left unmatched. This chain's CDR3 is CASSSGTGENGYTF. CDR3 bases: TGTGCCAGCTCATCGGGTACAGGGGAGAATGGCTACACCTTC. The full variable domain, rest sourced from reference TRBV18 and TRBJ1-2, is NAGVMQNPRHLVRRRGQEARLRCSPMKGHSHVYWYRQLPEEGLKFMVYLQKENIIDESGMPKERFSAEFPKEGPSILRIQQVVRGDSAAYFCASSSGTGENGYTFGSGTRLTVV.

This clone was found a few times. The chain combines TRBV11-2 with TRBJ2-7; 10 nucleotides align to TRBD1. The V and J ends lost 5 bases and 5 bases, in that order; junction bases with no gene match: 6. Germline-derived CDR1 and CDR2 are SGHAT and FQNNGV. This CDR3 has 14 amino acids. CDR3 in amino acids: CASSPGQGENEQYF. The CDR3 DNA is TGTGCCAGCAGCCCTGGACAGGGGGAAAACGAGCAGTACTTC. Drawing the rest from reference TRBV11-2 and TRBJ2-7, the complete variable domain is EAGVAQSPRYKIIEKRQSVAFWCNPISGHATLYWYQQILGQGPKLLIQFQNNGVVDDSQLPKDRFSAERLKGVDSTLKIQPAKLEDSAVYLCASSPGQGENEQYFGPGTRLTVT.

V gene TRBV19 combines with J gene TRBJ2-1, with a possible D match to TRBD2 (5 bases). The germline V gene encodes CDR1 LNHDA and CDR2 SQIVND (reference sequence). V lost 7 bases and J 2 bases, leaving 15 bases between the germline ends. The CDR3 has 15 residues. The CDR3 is CASMSASRPYNEQFF. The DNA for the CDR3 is TGTGCCAGTATGTCGGCTAGCCGACCCTACAATGAGCAGTTCTTC.

The CDR3 sequence is CASSAGTSGMSHTQYF. The CDR3 DNA follows: TGTGCCAGCAGCGCCGGGACTAGCGGGATGAGCCATACGCAGTATTTT. V usage is TRBV5-4 and J usage is TRBJ2-3; 13 nucleotides align to TRBD2. V lost 4 bases, J lost 7 bases, and 9 bases stayed unmatched. Per germline, CDR1 SGHNT and CDR2 YYREEE (reference sequence). CDR3 length equals 16 residues.

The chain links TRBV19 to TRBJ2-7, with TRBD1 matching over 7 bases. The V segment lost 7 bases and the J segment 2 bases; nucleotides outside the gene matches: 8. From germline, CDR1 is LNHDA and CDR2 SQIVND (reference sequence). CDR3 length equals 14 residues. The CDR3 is CASNPGQAAYEQYF. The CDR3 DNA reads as TGTGCCAGTAATCCCGGACAGGCAGCCTACGAGCAGTACTTC.

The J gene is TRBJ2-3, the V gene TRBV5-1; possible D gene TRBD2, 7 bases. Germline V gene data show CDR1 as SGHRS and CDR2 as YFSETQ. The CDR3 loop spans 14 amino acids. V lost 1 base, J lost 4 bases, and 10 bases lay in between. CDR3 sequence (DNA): TGCGCCAGCAGCTTGTGGGGGGGCCCAGATACGCAGTATTTT. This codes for CASSLWGGPDTQYF.

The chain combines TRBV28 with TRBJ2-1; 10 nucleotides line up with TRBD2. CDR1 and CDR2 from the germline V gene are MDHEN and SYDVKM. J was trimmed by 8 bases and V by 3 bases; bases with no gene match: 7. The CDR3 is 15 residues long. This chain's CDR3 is CASSFSAGGQDEQFF. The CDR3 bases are TGTGCCAGCAGTTTCTCAGCGGGGGGGCAGGATGAGCAGTTCTTC.

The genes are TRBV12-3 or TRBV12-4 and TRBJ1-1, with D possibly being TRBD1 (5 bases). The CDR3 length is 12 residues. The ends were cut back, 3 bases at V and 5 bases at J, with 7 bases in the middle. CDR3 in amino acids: CASSFPGTEAFF. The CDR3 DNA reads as TGTGCCAGCAGTTTTCCAGGGACTGAAGCTTTCTTT.

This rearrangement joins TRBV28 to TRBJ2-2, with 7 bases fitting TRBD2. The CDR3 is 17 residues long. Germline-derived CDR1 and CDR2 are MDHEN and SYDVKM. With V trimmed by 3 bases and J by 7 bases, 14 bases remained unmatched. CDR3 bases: TGTGCCAGCAGTTTGCCCCGGGCGGGAGCTATTAGCGGGGAGCTGTTTTTT. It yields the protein CASSLPRAGAISGELFF.

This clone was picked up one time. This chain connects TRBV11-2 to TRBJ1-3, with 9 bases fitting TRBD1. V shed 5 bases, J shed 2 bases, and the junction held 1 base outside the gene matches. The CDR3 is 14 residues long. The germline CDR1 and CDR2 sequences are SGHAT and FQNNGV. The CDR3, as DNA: TGTGCCAGCAGCGGGACAGGGACTGGAAACACCATATATTTT. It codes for CASSGTGTGNTIYF.

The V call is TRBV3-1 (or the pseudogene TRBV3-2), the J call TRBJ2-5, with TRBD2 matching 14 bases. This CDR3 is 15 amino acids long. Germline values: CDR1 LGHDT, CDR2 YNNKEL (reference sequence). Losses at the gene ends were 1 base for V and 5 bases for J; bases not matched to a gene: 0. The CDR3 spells CASSQGTSGRETQYF. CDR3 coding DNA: TGTGCCAGCAGCCAAGGGACTAGCGGGAGGGAGACCCAGTACTTC.

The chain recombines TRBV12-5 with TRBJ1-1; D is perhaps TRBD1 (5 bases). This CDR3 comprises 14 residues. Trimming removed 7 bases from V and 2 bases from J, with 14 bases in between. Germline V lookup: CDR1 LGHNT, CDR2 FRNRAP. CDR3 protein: CASAGATRNTEAFF. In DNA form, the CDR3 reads TGTGCTAGTGCTGGGGCAACACGTAACACTGAAGCTTTCTTT.

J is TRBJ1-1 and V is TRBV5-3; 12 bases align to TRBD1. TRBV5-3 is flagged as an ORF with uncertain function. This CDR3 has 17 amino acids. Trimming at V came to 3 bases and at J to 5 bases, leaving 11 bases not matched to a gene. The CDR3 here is CARSSPGQGALRTEAFF. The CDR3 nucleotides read TGTGCCAGAAGCTCTCCGGGACAGGGGGCGCTGAGGACTGAAGCTTTCTTT.

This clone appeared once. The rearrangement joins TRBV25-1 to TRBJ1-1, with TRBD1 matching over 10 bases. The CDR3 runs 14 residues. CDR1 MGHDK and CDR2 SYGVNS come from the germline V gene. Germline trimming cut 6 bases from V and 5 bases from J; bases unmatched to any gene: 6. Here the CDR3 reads CASSRDRGSTEAFF. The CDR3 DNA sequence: TGTGCCAGCAGCCGGGACAGGGGAAGTACTGAAGCTTTCTTT.

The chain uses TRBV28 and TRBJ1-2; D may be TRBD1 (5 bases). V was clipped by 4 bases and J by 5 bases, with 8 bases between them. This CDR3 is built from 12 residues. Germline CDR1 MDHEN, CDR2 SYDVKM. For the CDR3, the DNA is TGTGCCAGCAGTTCCAGGGCGTATGGCTACACCTTC. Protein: CASSSRAYGYTF.

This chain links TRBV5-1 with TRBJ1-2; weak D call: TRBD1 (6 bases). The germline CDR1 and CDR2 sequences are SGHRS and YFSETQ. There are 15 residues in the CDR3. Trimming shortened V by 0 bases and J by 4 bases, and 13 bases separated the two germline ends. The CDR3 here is CASSLGDPGAYGYTF. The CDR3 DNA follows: TGCGCCAGCAGCTTGGGGGATCCAGGGGCCTATGGCTACACCTTC.

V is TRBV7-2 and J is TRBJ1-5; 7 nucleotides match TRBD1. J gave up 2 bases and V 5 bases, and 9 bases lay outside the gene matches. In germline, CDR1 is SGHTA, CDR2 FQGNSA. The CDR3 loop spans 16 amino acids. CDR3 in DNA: TGTGCCAGCAGCCCCGGGACAGCGCCACGCAATCAGCCCCAGCATTTT. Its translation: CASSPGTAPRNQPQHF.

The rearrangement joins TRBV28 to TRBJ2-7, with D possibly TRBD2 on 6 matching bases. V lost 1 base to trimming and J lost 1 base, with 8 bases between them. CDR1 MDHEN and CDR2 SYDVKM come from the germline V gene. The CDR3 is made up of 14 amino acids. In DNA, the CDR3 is TGTGCCAGCAGTTTATTTGGGGGGTCCTACGAGCAGTACTTC. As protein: CASSLFGGSYEQYF.

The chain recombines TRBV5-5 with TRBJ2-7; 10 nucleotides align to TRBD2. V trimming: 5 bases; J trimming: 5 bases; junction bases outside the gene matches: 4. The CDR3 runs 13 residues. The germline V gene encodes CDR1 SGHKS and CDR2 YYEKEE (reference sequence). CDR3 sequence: CASSTGTSDEQYF. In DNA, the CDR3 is TGTGCCAGCAGTACCGGGACTAGCGACGAGCAGTACTTC.

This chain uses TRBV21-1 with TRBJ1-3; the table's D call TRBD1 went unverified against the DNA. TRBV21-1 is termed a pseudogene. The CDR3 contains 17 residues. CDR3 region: CASSRARRGSSGNTIYF. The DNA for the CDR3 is TGTGCCAGCAGCAGAGCCCGTAGGGGATCCTCTGGAAACACCATATATTTT.

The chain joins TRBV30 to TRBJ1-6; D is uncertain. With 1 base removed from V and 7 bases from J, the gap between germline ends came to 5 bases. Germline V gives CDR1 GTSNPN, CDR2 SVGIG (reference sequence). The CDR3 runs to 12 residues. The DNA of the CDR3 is TGTGCCTGGAGTGCGACAAATTCACCCCTCCACTTT. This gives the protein CAWSATNSPLHF.

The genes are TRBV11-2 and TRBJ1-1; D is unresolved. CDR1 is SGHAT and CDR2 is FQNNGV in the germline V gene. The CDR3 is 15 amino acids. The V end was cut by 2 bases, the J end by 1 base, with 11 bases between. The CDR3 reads CASSLTTSRNTEAFF. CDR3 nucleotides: TGTGCCAGCAGCTTAACCACTTCTCGGAACACTGAAGCTTTCTTT.

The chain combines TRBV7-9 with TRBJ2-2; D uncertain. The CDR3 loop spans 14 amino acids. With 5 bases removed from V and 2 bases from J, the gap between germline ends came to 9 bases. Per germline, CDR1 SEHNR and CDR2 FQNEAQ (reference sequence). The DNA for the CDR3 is TGTGCCAGCAGCCCAACAGAAAACACCGGGGAGCTGTTTTTT. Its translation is CASSPTENTGELFF.

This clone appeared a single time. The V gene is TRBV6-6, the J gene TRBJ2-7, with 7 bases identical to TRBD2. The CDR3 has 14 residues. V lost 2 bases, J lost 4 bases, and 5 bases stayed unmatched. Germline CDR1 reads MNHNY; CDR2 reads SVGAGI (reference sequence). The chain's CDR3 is CASSYGAGGYEQYF. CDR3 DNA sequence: TGTGCCAGCAGTTACGGAGCCGGGGGGTACGAGCAGTACTTC.

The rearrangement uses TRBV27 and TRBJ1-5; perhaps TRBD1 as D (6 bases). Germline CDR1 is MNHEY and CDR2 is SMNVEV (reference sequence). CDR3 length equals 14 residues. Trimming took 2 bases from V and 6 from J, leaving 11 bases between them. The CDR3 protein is CASSLGGASQPQHF. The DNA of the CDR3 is TGTGCCAGCAGTTTAGGGGGGGCCAGTCAGCCCCAGCATTTT.

CDR3 protein: CASSQDFSSGRGNEQFF. CDR3 DNA sequence: TGCGCCAGCAGCCAAGATTTCAGTAGCGGGAGGGGGAATGAGCAGTTCTTC. The V gene is TRBV4-1, the J gene TRBJ2-1, with TRBD2 identical over 11 bases. Germline CDR1 MGHRA, CDR2 YSYEKL. Losses at the gene ends were 0 bases for V and 7 bases for J; bases not matched to a gene: 8. This CDR3 comprises 17 residues.

The CDR3 DNA is TGTGCCAGCAGTTTAGGTACAGGGGTCGGTTCACCCCTCCACTTT. It translates to CASSLGTGVGSPLHF. The chain uses TRBV27 and TRBJ1-6; 7 bases are a match to TRBD1. After removal of 2 bases from V and 9 bases from J, the junction contained 7 bases not matched to a gene. The CDR3 is 15 residues long. Germline values: CDR1 MNHEY, CDR2 SMNVEV (reference sequence).

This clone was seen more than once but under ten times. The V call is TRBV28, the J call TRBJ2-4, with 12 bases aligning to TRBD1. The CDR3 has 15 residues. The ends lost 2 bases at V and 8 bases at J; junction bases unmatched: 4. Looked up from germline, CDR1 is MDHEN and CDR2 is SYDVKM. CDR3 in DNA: TGTGCCAGCAGTTTAGGGACAGGGGGCGCGTACATTCAGTACTTC. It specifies CASSLGTGGAYIQYF.

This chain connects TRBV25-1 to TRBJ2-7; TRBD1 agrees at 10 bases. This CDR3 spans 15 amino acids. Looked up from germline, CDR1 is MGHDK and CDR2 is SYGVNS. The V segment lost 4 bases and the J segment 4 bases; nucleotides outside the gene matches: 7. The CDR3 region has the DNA TGTGCCAGCAGTGCCCTACGGGACAGGGGTTACGAGCAGTACTTC. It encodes CASSALRDRGYEQYF.

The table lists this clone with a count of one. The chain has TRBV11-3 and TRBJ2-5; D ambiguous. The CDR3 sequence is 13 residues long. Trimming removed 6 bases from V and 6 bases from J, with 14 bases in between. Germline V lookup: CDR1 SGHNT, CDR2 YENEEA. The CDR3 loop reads CASSTYPLQTQYF. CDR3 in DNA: TGTGCCAGCAGTACTTACCCGTTGCAGACCCAGTACTTC.

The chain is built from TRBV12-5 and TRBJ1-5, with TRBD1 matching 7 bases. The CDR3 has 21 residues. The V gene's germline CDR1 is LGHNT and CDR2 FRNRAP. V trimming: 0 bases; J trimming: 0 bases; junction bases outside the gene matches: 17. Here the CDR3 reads CASGLVLWAGQEFHSNQPQHF. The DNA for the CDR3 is TGTGCTAGTGGTTTGGTACTCTGGGCAGGACAGGAGTTCCATAGCAATCAGCCCCAGCATTTT.

The DNA for the CDR3 is TGTGCCAGCAGCCAAGCTTCCGGGACAGCAGAGGGCTACACCTTC. This gives the protein CASSQASGTAEGYTF. The V call is TRBV3-1 (or the pseudogene TRBV3-2), the J call TRBJ1-2; 7 bases match TRBD1. CDR3 length: 15 residues. Looked up from germline, CDR1 is LGHDT and CDR2 is YNNKEL (reference sequence). V trimming: 1 base; J trimming: 8 bases; junction bases outside the gene matches: 10.